Listed below are T cell receptor beta chains from one sample, sequenced in a study of regulatory T cells in long-lasting Graves disease. One entry per CDR3 protein results from TCRdb running MiXCR on the multiplex PCR reads. The sample records approximately 360,000 distinct CDR3 sequences, approximately 12% being singletons. The same sample was also studied in work on T cells in Graves' hyperthyroidism and ophthalmopathy.

The input for sequencing was peripheral blood mononuclear cells (PBMCs), taken at new diagnosis, from a patient treated with antithyroid drugs. The receptors here all came from a woman aged 18-29 years with Graves disease. CDR3s include the opening cysteine and the closing phenylalanine or tryptophan. D genes are given only for firm matches. Only part of the rows carry a size: once, few, many, or a class if the clone is expanded.

-,TRBJ2-7,TRBD2,TRBV27,TGTGCCAGCAGCAGCTGGGGGAATAGCGGGAGTGGGTACGAGCAGTACTTC,CASSSWGNSGSGYEQYF
-,TRBJ1-5,-,TRBV20-1,TGCAGTGCTAGAGGGGCAGCTAGCAATCAGCCCCAGCATTTT,CSARGAASNQPQHF
many,TRBJ2-1,-,TRBV15,TGTGCCACCAGCAGAGCTAGCTCCCTGGCCAATGAGCAGTTCTTC,CATSRASSLANEQFF
-,TRBJ1-1,-,TRBV7-9,TGTGCCAGCAGCTCCCGGACCTTGTTTAGCACTGAAGCTTTCTTT,CASSSRTLFSTEAFF
few,TRBJ1-2,-,TRBV4-1,TGCGCCAGCAGCCAACCACCGACGCCTTCTAACTATGGCTACACCTTC,CASSQPPTPSNYGYTF
many,TRBJ2-2,TRBD2,TRBV2,TGTGCCAGCAGTGAAGCCAGCGGGGGCGGTGGGGAGCTGTTTTTT,CASSEASGGGGELFF
once,TRBJ1-1,-,TRBV4-1,TGCGCCAGCAGCCAAGCAGGCGGGCGAGTGAACACTGAAGCTTTCTTT,CASSQAGGRVNTEAFF
-,TRBJ2-7,-,TRBV28,TGTGCCAGCAGTTTATACCCGGGGTCCTACGAGCAGTACTTC,CASSLYPGSYEQYF
many,TRBJ2-4,-,TRBV27,TGTGCCAGCAGTCTCAGGGGAGGGGGAAACATTCAGTACTTC,CASSLRGGGNIQYF
many,TRBJ2-1,TRBD2,TRBV7-8,TGTGCCACCATGCCGGGACTAGTAATTCATAGTGAGCAGTTCTTC,CATMPGLVIHSEQFF
many,TRBJ2-3,-,TRBV20-1,TGCAGTGCTAGTGCGGGGAACACAGATACGCAGTATTTT,CSASAGNTDTQYF
many,TRBJ2-7,-,TRBV12-3/TRBV12-4,TGTGCCAGCAGTTTTCCCGGGTCCTACTACGAGCAGTACTTC,CASSFPGSYYEQYF
many,TRBJ2-7,-,TRBV3-1,TGTGCCAGCAGCCCTCAGGGGACTTGGAGCTCCTACGAGCAGTACTTC,CASSPQGTWSSYEQYF
many,TRBJ2-2,-,TRBV6-1,TGTGCCAGCAAGAGCTCGGCCAACACCGGGGAGCTGTTTTTT,CASKSSANTGELFF
-,TRBJ2-7,-,TRBV28,TGTGCCAGCAGACCGACCGGGACGGGATCCTACGAGCAGTACTTC,CASRPTGTGSYEQYF
-,TRBJ2-3,-,TRBV20-1,TGCAGTGCTAGTAGGGCAGATACGCAGTATTTT,CSASRADTQYF
many,TRBJ1-5,-,TRBV10-3,TGTGCCATCAGTGAGTACAGGACAGACAATCAGCCCCAGCATTTT,CAISEYRTDNQPQHF
many,TRBJ1-2,-,TRBV7-2,TGTGCCAGCAGTGAATGGCAGGATAATGGCTACACCTTC,CASSEWQDNGYTF
many,TRBJ2-1,TRBD2,TRBV27,TGTGCCAGCAGTTTTGCTAGCGGGTATCACTCCTACAATGAGCAGTTCTTC,CASSFASGYHSYNEQFF
many,TRBJ2-5,-,TRBV9,TGTGCCAGCAGCGCAGGGACTGTAACCCCCCAAGAGACCCAGTACTTC,CASSAGTVTPQETQYF
many,TRBJ1-2,-,TRBV11-2,TGTGCCAGCAGCTTAGAACCCCACTACTACTATGGCTACACCTTC,CASSLEPHYYYGYTF
many,TRBJ2-1,TRBD1,TRBV18,TGTGCCAGCTCATCGGGACAGGATTTATACTACAATGAGCAGTTCTTC,CASSSGQDLYYNEQFF
many,TRBJ1-1,-,TRBV7-2,TGTGCCAGCAGCCCCGGGCGGGCGAACACTGAAGCTTTCTTT,CASSPGRANTEAFF
many,TRBJ2-3,-,TRBV7-3,TGTGCCAGCAGCCCTCGGACTTCTCGCACAGATACGCAGTATTTT,CASSPRTSRTDTQYF
-,TRBJ2-7,TRBD2,TRBV5-1,TGCGCCAGCAGCTTGAGTGCGGGAGATTACGAGCAGTACTTC,CASSLSAGDYEQYF
many,TRBJ1-1,-,TRBV6-2/TRBV6-3,TGTGCCAGCAGTTACTCAACAGCTGTGAACACTGAAGCTTTCTTT,CASSYSTAVNTEAFF
many,TRBJ2-7,TRBD2,TRBV11-2,TGTGCCAGCAGCCTCAGGGTACTAGCGGTGTCCTACGAGCAGTACTTC,CASSLRVLAVSYEQYF
-,TRBJ1-1,-,TRBV29-1,TGCAGCGCCGCGAACAGCGTGAACACTGGAGCTTTCTTT,CSAANSVNTGAFF
many,TRBJ2-5,-,TRBV28,TGTGCCAGCAGGGACCGTCTTGCGACCCAGTACTTC,CASRDRLATQYF
many,TRBJ2-5,-,TRBV28,TGTGCCAGCAGCCAAGGAGTGCCTCTGACAACCCAGTACTTC,CASSQGVPLTTQYF
many,TRBJ2-3,-,TRBV5-1,TGCGCCAGCAGCTTCCAGATTCCTAGCACAGATACGCAGTATTTT,CASSFQIPSTDTQYF
-,TRBJ1-1,TRBD1,TRBV4-3,TGCGCCAGCAGCCCGAGACAGGGCACTGGAGCTTTCTTT,CASSPRQGTGAFF
few,TRBJ2-5,TRBD2,TRBV28,TGTGCCAGCAGTTCCGGGACTAGCAGATACCAAGAGGCCCAGTACTTC,CASSSGTSRYQEAQYF
many,TRBJ1-1,-,TRBV6-5,TGTGCCAGCAGTTACTCCCTCGACAGGATGGATTCGAACACTGAAGCTTTCTTT,CASSYSLDRMDSNTEAFF
-,TRBJ1-3,-,TRBV4-2,TGTGCCAGCAGCCAAGAGAAAGTGAACTCTGGAAACACCATATATTTT,CASSQEKVNSGNTIYF
many,TRBJ2-7,-,TRBV7-2,TGTGCCAGCAGCCCAACAGGGCCCGAGCAGTACTTC,CASSPTGPEQYF
many,TRBJ1-2,-,TRBV6-2/TRBV6-3,TGTGCCAGCAGTTACTCATCCAGGAACTATGGCTACACCTTC,CASSYSSRNYGYTF
few,TRBJ1-1,-,TRBV6-5,TGTGCCAGCAGTTACCCGGGAGGGGGTCACACTGAAGCTTTCTTT,CASSYPGGGHTEAFF
many,TRBJ2-7,TRBD2,TRBV5-4,TGTGCCAGCAGATCCGAACGTCGGGGGGACGAGCAGTACTTC,CASRSERRGDEQYF
many,TRBJ1-1,-,TRBV11-2,TGTGCCAGCAGTCCGCCGCTCACTGAAGCTTTCTTT,CASSPPLTEAFF
many,TRBJ2-2,TRBD1,TRBV20-1,TGCAGTGCTAAGACAGGGAGGAACACCGGGGAGCTGTTTTTT,CSAKTGRNTGELFF
many,TRBJ1-2,-,TRBV3-1,TGTGCCAGCAGCCAAGCGGCGGACCGAGACTATGGCTACACCTTC,CASSQAADRDYGYTF
-,TRBJ2-7,-,TRBV7-2,TGTGCCAGCAGCCGTATCGGGCACGGCTACGAGCAGTACTTC,CASSRIGHGYEQYF
few,TRBJ1-5,-,TRBV9,TGTGCCAGCAGCGTCGGACAGTTTAGCAATCAGCCCCAGCATTTT,CASSVGQFSNQPQHF
many,TRBJ2-7,TRBD1,TRBV20-1,TGCAGTGCCACCGTGAGGGGGCAAGACTACGAGCAGTACTTC,CSATVRGQDYEQYF
many,TRBJ1-1,-,TRBV20-1,TGCAGTGCGGGCGGGCGATTAAACACTGAAGCTTTCTTT,CSAGGRLNTEAFF
-,TRBJ2-1,-,TRBV4-2,TGTGCCAGCAGCTGGGGAGGGGGGGAGCAGTTCTTC,CASSWGGGEQFF
many,TRBJ1-4,-,TRBV20-1,TGCAGTGCCCACTATGGGGCAACTAATGAAAAACTGTTTTTT,CSAHYGATNEKLFF
many,TRBJ1-6,-,TRBV9,TGTGCCAGCAGCCAAACACAAGTTTATTCACCCCTCCACTTT,CASSQTQVYSPLHF
many,TRBJ1-1,-,TRBV20-1,TGCAGTGCTAGACAGGACGCGAACACTGAAGCTTTCTTT,CSARQDANTEAFF
many,TRBJ1-1,-,TRBV10-3,TGTGCCACCAAGCCAGACATGAACACTGAAGCTTTCTTT,CATKPDMNTEAFF
few,TRBJ2-7,-,TRBV19,TGTGCCAGTAGTATAGAGGACAGCAGCTCCTACGAGCAGTACTTC,CASSIEDSSSYEQYF
-,TRBJ2-2,TRBD1,TRBV6-9,TGTGCCAGCAGTTACTCCCGGACAGGGGGCAGAGGGGAGCTGTTTTTT,CASSYSRTGGRGELFF
many,TRBJ2-3,-,TRBV20-1,TGCAGTGCTACCAGGGAGAGTAGCACAGATACGCAGTATTTT,CSATRESSTDTQYF
many,TRBJ2-7,-,TRBV9,TGTGCCAGCAGCCCCCGAGAGGGGGTAAGGTACGAGCAGTACTTC,CASSPREGVRYEQYF
many,TRBJ1-1,-,TRBV7-2,TGTGCCAGCAGCTTAGTGCGGCAGGGGATGACTTTCTTT,CASSLVRQGMTFF
-,TRBJ2-1,-,TRBV4-1,TGCGCCAGCAGCCGTGCCGGGCGGGCCTTCCGCAATGAGCAGTTCTTC,CASSRAGRAFRNEQFF
few,TRBJ2-6,-,TRBV27,TGTGCCAGCAGTCTAGGGTTAGGGGCCAACGTCCTGACTTTC,CASSLGLGANVLTF
many,TRBJ2-7,-,TRBV20-1,TGCAGTGCTCCCAAAGGTTCGTCCTACGAGCAGTACTTC,CSAPKGSSYEQYF